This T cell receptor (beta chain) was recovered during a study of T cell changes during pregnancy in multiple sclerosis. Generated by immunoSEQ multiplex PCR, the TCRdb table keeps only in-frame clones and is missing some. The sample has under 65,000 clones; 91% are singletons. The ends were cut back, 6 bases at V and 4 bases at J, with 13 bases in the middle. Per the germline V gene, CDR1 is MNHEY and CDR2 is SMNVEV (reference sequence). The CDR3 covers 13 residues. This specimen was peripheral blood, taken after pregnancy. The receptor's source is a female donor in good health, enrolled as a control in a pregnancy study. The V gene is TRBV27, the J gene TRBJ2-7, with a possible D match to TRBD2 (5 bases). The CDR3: CASSQSPGYEQYF. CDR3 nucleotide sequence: TGTGCCAGCAGCCAGAGCCCGGGATACGAGCAGTACTTC.